A single sample is the source of the 28 T cell receptor beta chains below, sequenced in a study of blood T cells in healthy people across ages. PCR was performed a second time for about 6 to 12 cycles using a sample-barcoded 5' primer and a J-beta primer mix. TCRdb redid the calling of the 5' RACE reads with MiXCR, one entry per CDR3 protein. The data show 850,000 to 1,000,000 distinct CDR3 sequences, 40% to 60% seen once. The sequenced sample consisted of blood. Receptors were obtained from a man under 40 in good health.

The J gene is TRBJ2-1, the V gene TRBV6-5; D call uncertain. CDR3 size: 10 residues. V was trimmed by 10 bases and J by 6 bases, leaving 7 bases between them. Germline CDR1 and CDR2: MNHEY and SVGAGI. The CDR3 nucleotides are TGTGCCACCTTCCGCAATGAGCAGTTCTTC. Encoded protein: CATFRNEQFF.

The V and J genes are TRBV9 and TRBJ2-5; TRBD1 aligns across 9 bases. The tail of the sequence fits TRBJ2-7 better, so the J call may be wrong. The germline CDR1 and CDR2 sequences are SGDLS and YYNGEE. The CDR3 is 14 amino acids. CDR3 protein: CASSVGDRVHEQYF. In nucleotides, the CDR3 is TGTGCCAGCAGCGTAGGGGACAGGGTCCACGAGCAGTACTTC.

The gene calls are TRBV7-2 and TRBJ2-3, with 12 bases aligning to TRBD2. Germline values: CDR1 SGHTA, CDR2 FQGNSA. V lost 5 bases, J lost 5 bases, and 8 bases stayed unmatched. The CDR3 extends over 16 amino acids. The CDR3 DNA sequence: TGTGCCAGCAGCGGCGGACTAGCGGGGCTTAAAGATACGCAGTATTTT. Translating gives CASSGGLAGLKDTQYF.

V is TRBV10-3 and J is TRBJ2-5; TRBD1 or TRBD2 may be the D gene (5 bases each). Trimming took off 11 bases at V and 5 bases at J, with 15 bases between the two ends. CDR1 ENHRY and CDR2 SYGVKD come from the germline V gene. CDR3 length: 12 residues. Written as DNA, the CDR3 is TGTGCCTCCTCAGGGAGCCAGGAGACCCAGTACTTC. Residues: CASSGSQETQYF.

This chain connects TRBV12-3 or TRBV12-4 to TRBJ1-6; TRBD1 is a possible D gene (5 bases). The length of the CDR3 is 15 residues. V gave up 3 bases and J gave up 10 bases, with 16 bases separating them. For the CDR3, the DNA is TGTGCCAGCAGTTTCGGGACCGCCCTGCGGTCACCCCTCCACTTT. Translating gives CASSFGTALRSPLHF.

The chain combines TRBV7-2 with TRBJ2-5, with D possibly being TRBD1 (5 bases). The CDR3 covers 16 residues. Germline loops: CDR1 SGHTA, CDR2 FQGNSA. Trimming left V 2 bases short and J 5 bases short, with 18 bases between. The CDR3 sequence: CASSLWGQTVRETQYF. CDR3 nucleotide sequence: TGTGCCAGCAGCTTATGGGGCCAGACTGTCAGGGAGACCCAGTACTTC.

This clonotype has just one count. The rearrangement joins TRBV7-2 to TRBJ2-5; D ambiguous. Deletions cut 2 bases from V and 11 bases from J, with 15 bases between. The CDR3 spans 13 residues. Germline CDR1 SGHTA, CDR2 FQGNSA. CDR3 in DNA: TGTGCCAGCAGCTTAACCCCAATTGAAGAGCAGTACTTC. This codes for CASSLTPIEEQYF.

This chain joins TRBV9 and TRBJ2-6, with D unresolved. The CDR3 length is 16 residues. Trimming left V 4 bases short and J 4 bases short, with 15 bases between. Per the germline V gene, CDR1 is SGDLS and CDR2 is YYNGEE. This chain's CDR3 is CASSPRVGMGANVLTF. CDR3 bases: TGTGCCAGCAGCCCCAGAGTAGGGATGGGGGCCAACGTCCTGACTTTC.

The chain has TRBV3-1 and TRBJ2-5, with D perhaps TRBD2 (5 bases). Germline assignment: CDR1 LGHDT and CDR2 YNNKEL (reference sequence). This CDR3 contains 15 residues. Between the trimmed V and J ends, which lost 0 bases and 2 bases, there was a span of 10 bases. CDR3 DNA: TGTGCCAGCAGCCAAGAACTAGACTGGCAAGAGACCCAGTACTTC. It codes for CASSQELDWQETQYF.

This rearrangement joins TRBV28 to TRBJ2-5; D not resolved. TRBJ2-7 matches the DNA end more closely, so the J call is doubtful. This CDR3 comprises 14 residues. The V gene's germline CDR1 is MDHEN and CDR2 SYDVKM. In nucleotides, the CDR3 is TGTGCCAGCAGCCCACAGAGGATAATCTACGAGCAGTACTTC. It codes for CASSPQRIIYEQYF.

In regard to this clonotype: This clone may be a read error of a much larger clone one base away. The genes are TRBV7-2 and TRBJ2-5; maybe TRBD1 (6 bases). Germline CDR1 reads SGHTA; CDR2 reads FQGNSA. This CDR3 contains 14 residues. CDR3 nucleotides: TGTGCCAGCGGCTTAATGCAGGGGTATGAGACCCAGTACTTC. The encoded protein is CASGLMQGYETQYF.

The chain combines TRBV19 with TRBJ2-3; D may be TRBD2 (5 bases). Germline lookup yields CDR1 LNHDA and CDR2 SQIVND (reference sequence). CDR3 size: 14 residues. V gave up 11 bases and J gave up 2 bases, with 17 bases separating them. CDR3 region: CAVRAEAATDTQYF. CDR3 coding DNA: TGTGCCGTCCGTGCGGAGGCGGCCACAGATACGCAGTATTTT.

The rearrangement joins TRBV7-6 to TRBJ2-5; D may be TRBD1 (6 bases). From germline, CDR1 is SGHVS and CDR2 FNYEAQ. The CDR3 is made up of 14 amino acids. V was shortened by 3 bases and J by 6 bases, with 14 bases between the two germline ends. DNA of the CDR3: TGTGCCAGCAGCTTGGGGGCAGGGAGACAGACCCAGTACTTC. This encodes CASSLGAGRQTQYF.

The gene calls are TRBV27 and TRBJ1-5; maybe TRBD1 (6 bases). Germline-derived CDR1 and CDR2 are MNHEY and SMNVEV (reference sequence). The CDR3 length is 12 residues. V was shortened by 5 bases and J by 7 bases, with 9 bases between the two germline ends. CDR3 DNA: TGTGCCAGCAGTCCCAGGGGACAGCCCCAGCATTTT. Protein: CASSPRGQPQHF.

This rearrangement joins TRBV4-1 to TRBJ2-5; D unclear. V lost 0 bases, J lost 11 bases, and 16 bases lay in between. The CDR3 runs 14 residues. Per germline, CDR1 MGHRA and CDR2 YSYEKL. CDR3 residues: CASSQDRLGKEQYF. Written as DNA, the CDR3 is TGCGCCAGCAGCCAAGATCGTTTGGGGAAAGAGCAGTACTTC.

This clonotype was counted at least ten times. V usage is TRBV4-1 and J usage is TRBJ1-6, with D perhaps matching TRBD1 (6 bases). V lost 3 bases and J lost 14, with 11 bases in between. Germline values: CDR1 MGHRA, CDR2 YSYEKL. The CDR3 consists of 12 residues. CDR3 in amino acids: CASSHEQGTLHF. DNA of the CDR3: TGCGCCAGCAGCCATGAACAGGGAACCCTCCACTTT.

The V gene is TRBV28, the J gene TRBJ1-2; D is possibly TRBD1 (6 bases). Germline-derived CDR1 and CDR2 are MDHEN and SYDVKM. The CDR3 is 12 amino acids. The germline V and J ends were trimmed by 5 bases and 4 bases, with 8 bases remaining between them. The CDR3 DNA reads as TGTGCCAGCAGTGACAGGCCCTATGGCTACACCTTC. Residues: CASSDRPYGYTF.

Note on this clonotype: A much larger clonotype is one base distant, so this may be a read error. In DNA, the CDR3 is TGCAGCGTTGACTTCTTTAGAGAGACCCAGTTCTTC. It specifies CSVDFFRETQFF. The V call is TRBV29-1, the J call TRBJ2-5; the D is unclear. The J call may not be correct, given that the DNA end is closer to TRBJ2-1. This CDR3 spans 12 amino acids. Germline V lookup: CDR1 SQVTM, CDR2 ANQGSEA.

The chain joins TRBV12-3 or TRBV12-4 to TRBJ2-4; tentatively, D is TRBD2 (6 bases). The J call may be wrong; the DNA end is better matched by TRBJ2-7. The CDR3 length is 16 residues. Here the CDR3 DNA reads TGTGCCAGCAGTTTATACGCCGCGGGGTTGGTTTACGAGCAGTACTTC. Protein product: CASSLYAAGLVYEQYF.

This clonotype was found a few times. The rearrangement joins TRBV30 to TRBJ2-1, with 12 bases aligning to TRBD2. Germline CDR1 is GTSNPN and CDR2 is SVGIG (reference sequence). V gave up 3 bases and J gave up 2 bases; unmatched junction bases: 2. The CDR3 covers 15 residues. This chain's CDR3 is CAWSASGGAYNEQFF. The CDR3 bases are TGTGCCTGGAGCGCTAGCGGGGGGGCCTACAATGAGCAGTTCTTC.

This clonotype has more than one count but fewer than ten. V and J are TRBV4-2 and TRBJ1-2; possible D gene TRBD1, 5 bases. Germline CDR1 LGHNA, CDR2 YNFKEQ. This CDR3 comprises 13 residues. Trimming stripped 0 bases from V and 8 bases from J, with 10 bases between. In DNA, the CDR3 is TGTGCCAGCAGCCAAGATGGTGGGGGGGGCTACACCTTC. Amino acid sequence: CASSQDGGGGYTF.

The chain is built from TRBV20-1 and TRBJ2-3; 9 bases fit TRBD2. Germline values: CDR1 DFQATT, CDR2 SNEGSKA (reference sequence). V was pared by 4 bases and J by 5 bases, with 4 bases of the junction left unmatched. This CDR3 contains 13 residues. The DNA for the CDR3 is TGCAGTGCTACCGGCGGGGGGGAAGATACGCAGTATTTT. As protein: CSATGGGEDTQYF.

The rearrangement links TRBV4-1 to TRBJ2-7, with D unclear. This CDR3 spans 14 amino acids. Per the germline V gene, CDR1 is MGHRA and CDR2 is YSYEKL. The ends were cut back, 0 bases at V and 4 bases at J, with 10 bases in the middle. Here the CDR3 reads CASSQETVVYEQYF. CDR3 sequence (DNA): TGCGCCAGCAGCCAAGAAACGGTGGTTTACGAGCAGTACTTC.

In its sample, this clonotype was seen a few times. The V and J genes are TRBV4-1 and TRBJ2-3; 8 bases map to TRBD2. CDR1 is MGHRA and CDR2 is YSYEKL in the germline V gene. Trimming cost V 4 bases and J 8 bases; bases outside gene matches: 11. The CDR3 runs to 15 residues. The CDR3 here is CASSLRGGAQATQYF. The CDR3, as DNA: TGCGCCAGCAGCCTACGGGGGGGGGCTCAGGCTACGCAGTATTTT.

This clonotype has only a few counts. V and J are TRBV6-1 and TRBJ1-2; D might be TRBD1 (6 bases). The CDR3 covers 18 residues. Trimming removed 8 bases from V and 0 bases from J, with 25 bases in between. Germline values: CDR1 MNHNS, CDR2 SASEGT. CDR3 protein: CASREGSRGHLANYGYTF. Written as DNA, the CDR3 is TGTGCCAGCCGCGAAGGTAGCAGGGGTCACCTAGCTAACTATGGCTACACCTTC.

This chain joins TRBV7-2 and TRBJ2-3; 12 bases line up with TRBD1. Germline CDR1 and CDR2: SGHTA and FQGNSA. The length of the CDR3 is 15 residues. Trimming took 7 bases from V and 11 from J; bases not matched to a gene: 13. The CDR3 is CASTVIGTGGAGQYF. The CDR3 bases are TGTGCCAGCACTGTGATCGGGACAGGGGGCGCCGGGCAGTATTTT.

The rearrangement uses TRBV5-1 and TRBJ2-3; D is possibly TRBD2 (5 bases). Germline values: CDR1 SGHRS, CDR2 YFSETQ. V was shortened by 2 bases and J by 6 bases, with 16 bases between the two germline ends. There are 15 residues in the CDR3. CDR3 nucleotides: TGCGCCAGCAGCTTAGGCGCTAGCCTCAGGGATACGCAGTATTTT. Its translation: CASSLGASLRDTQYF.

This clonotype was counted between two and nine times. The chain joins TRBV7-9 to TRBJ2-2, with 7 nucleotides matching TRBD1. Trimming at V came to 11 bases and at J to 0 bases, leaving 9 bases not matched to a gene. CDR1 and CDR2 from the germline V gene are SEHNR and FQNEAQ (reference sequence). There are 15 residues in the CDR3. Here the CDR3 reads CAGDRQGANTGELFF. The DNA of the CDR3 is TGTGCCGGAGATAGACAGGGAGCGAACACCGGGGAGCTGTTTTTT.